One and the same sample provided the 7 T cell receptor beta chains below, sequenced in a study of T cell responses to AZD1222 COVID-19 vaccine. The method was immunoSEQ multiplex PCR; TCRdb's version includes in-frame clones alone and lacks a portion of them. The sample lists 120,000 or so clones; more than 85% were seen once. This sample comprised peripheral blood, obtained on day 0 of MenACWY control vaccination. The source of these receptors is an adult in good health.

This chain uses TRBV2 with TRBJ1-2; TRBD1 might be the D (6 bases). The CDR3 is 13 amino acids. Trimming pared 0 bases from V and 12 bases from J, leaving 14 bases between. The germline gives CDR1 SNHLY, CDR2 FYNNEI. CDR3 sequence: CASSEAVGGYNTF. DNA of the CDR3: TGTGCCAGCAGTGAAGCGGTCGGGGGCTATAACACCTTC.

The chain recombines TRBV12-3 or TRBV12-4 with TRBJ2-7, with D uncertain. The V gene lost 6 bases and the J gene lost 6 bases, with 15 bases spanning the gap. CDR3 length: 13 residues. The CDR3 DNA sequence: TGTGCCAGCAGCTACACTCGGAAGGGCGAGCAGTACTTC. Translation gives CASSYTRKGEQYF.

V usage is TRBV7-2 and J usage is TRBJ2-7; perhaps TRBD1 as D (6 bases). Germline V gene data show CDR1 as SGHTA and CDR2 as FQGNSA. CDR3 length: 13 residues. Trimming took off 2 bases at V and 3 bases at J, with 8 bases between the two ends. The CDR3 DNA reads TGTGCCAGCAGCTTACACAGGGTCTACGAGCAGTACTTC. Amino acid sequence: CASSLHRVYEQYF.

The gene calls are TRBV5-1 and TRBJ2-5, with 9 bases that match TRBD2. Germline lookup yields CDR1 SGHRS and CDR2 YFSETQ. The V gene end was trimmed by 5 bases and the J gene end by 3 bases; junction bases not matched to a gene: 11. This CDR3 spans 16 amino acids. The CDR3 nucleotides are TGCGCCAGCAGAGGGCTAGCGGGAACCAGGGAAGAGACCCAGTACTTC. Protein product: CASRGLAGTREETQYF.

This chain connects TRBV9 to TRBJ2-7; 11 nucleotides agree with TRBD2. CDR3 length: 15 residues. Germline lookup yields CDR1 SGDLS and CDR2 YYNGEE. V shed 3 bases, J shed 3 bases, and the junction held 5 bases outside the gene matches. In DNA form, the CDR3 reads TGTGCCAGCAGCGGTACGACTAGCGGGGTCTACGAGCAGTACTTC. It is translated as CASSGTTSGVYEQYF.

The chain combines TRBV9 with TRBJ2-1, with 10 bases aligning to TRBD2. Per the germline V gene, CDR1 is SGDLS and CDR2 is YYNGEE. The junction had 9 bases not matched to a gene; V was cut back by 3 bases and J by 12 bases. This CDR3 has 14 residues. The CDR3 DNA reads as TGTGCCAGCAGCGCTAGCGGGGGAAAACTCGGGCAGTTCTTC. Residues: CASSASGGKLGQFF.

This clone was seen just once. V is TRBV12-3 or TRBV12-4 and J is TRBJ1-1; possibly TRBD1 for D (5 bases). CDR3 length equals 13 residues. The germline V and J ends were trimmed by 7 bases and 3 bases, with 12 bases remaining between them. The DNA for the CDR3 is TGTGCCAGCATGGGGGGAGAGGACACTGAAGCTTTCTTT. Translated, it gives CASMGGEDTEAFF.